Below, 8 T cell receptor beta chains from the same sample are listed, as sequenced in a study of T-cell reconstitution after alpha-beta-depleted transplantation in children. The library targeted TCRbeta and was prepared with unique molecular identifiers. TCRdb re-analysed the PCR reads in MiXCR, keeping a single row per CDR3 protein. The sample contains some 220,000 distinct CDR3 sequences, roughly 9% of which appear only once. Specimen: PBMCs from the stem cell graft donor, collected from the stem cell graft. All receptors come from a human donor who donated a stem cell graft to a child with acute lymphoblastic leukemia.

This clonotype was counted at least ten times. CDR3 region: CSARGTGTSGANTGELFF. The CDR3 DNA reads TGCAGTGCTAGAGGCACCGGGACTAGCGGAGCGAACACCGGGGAGCTGTTTTTT. The chain is built from TRBV20-1 and TRBJ2-2, with TRBD2 matching 11 bases. Germline CDR1 is DFQATT and CDR2 is SNEGSKA (reference sequence). J gave up 0 bases and V 1 base, and 7 bases lay outside the gene matches. The CDR3 runs to 18 residues.

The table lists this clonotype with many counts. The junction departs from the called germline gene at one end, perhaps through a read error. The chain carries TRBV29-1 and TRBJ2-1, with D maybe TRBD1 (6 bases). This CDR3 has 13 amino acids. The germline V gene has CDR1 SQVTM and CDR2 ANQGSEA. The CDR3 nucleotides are TGCAGCGTCGAAGGACAGAACTACAATGAGCAGTTCTTC. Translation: CSVEGQNYNEQFF.

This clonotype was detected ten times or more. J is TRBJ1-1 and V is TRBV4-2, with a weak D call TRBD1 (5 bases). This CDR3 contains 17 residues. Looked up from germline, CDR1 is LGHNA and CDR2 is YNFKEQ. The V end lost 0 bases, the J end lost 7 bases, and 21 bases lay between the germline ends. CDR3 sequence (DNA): TGTGCCAGCAGCCAAGAAAAAAACCCCAGGGATTACGGTGAAGCTTTCTTT. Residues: CASSQEKNPRDYGEAFF.

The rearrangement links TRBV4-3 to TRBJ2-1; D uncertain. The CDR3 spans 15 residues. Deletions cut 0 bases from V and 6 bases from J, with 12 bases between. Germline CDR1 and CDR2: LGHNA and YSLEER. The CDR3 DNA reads TGCGCCAGCAGCCAAGATGTGCCCCTTGGCAATGAGCAGTTCTTC. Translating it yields CASSQDVPLGNEQFF.

For the CDR3, the DNA is TGTGCCAGCAGTAGTAACGGTGGTGTGACTGAAGCTTTCTTT. It codes for CASSSNGGVTEAFF. The chain is built from TRBV6-2 or TRBV6-3 and TRBJ1-1; D unresolved. CDR1 is MNHEY and CDR2 is SVGEGT in the germline V gene. V was trimmed by 5 bases and J by 5 bases, leaving 15 bases between them. The CDR3 is made up of 14 amino acids.

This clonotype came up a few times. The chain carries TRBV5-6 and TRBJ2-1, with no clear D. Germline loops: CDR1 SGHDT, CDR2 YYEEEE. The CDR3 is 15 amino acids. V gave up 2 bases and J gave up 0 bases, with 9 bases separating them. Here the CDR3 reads CASSLAYGSYNEQFF. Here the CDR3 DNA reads TGTGCCAGCAGCTTAGCTTATGGCTCCTACAATGAGCAGTTCTTC. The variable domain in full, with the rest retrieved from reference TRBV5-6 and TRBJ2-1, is DAGVTQSPTHLIKTRGQQVTLRCSPKSGHDTVSWYQQALGQGPQFIFQYYEEEERQRGNFPDRFSGHQFPNYSSELNVNALLLGDSALYLCASSLAYGSYNEQFFGPGTRLTVL.

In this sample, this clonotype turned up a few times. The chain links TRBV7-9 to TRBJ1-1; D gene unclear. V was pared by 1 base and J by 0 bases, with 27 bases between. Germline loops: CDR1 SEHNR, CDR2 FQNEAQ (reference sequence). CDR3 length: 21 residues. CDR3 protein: CASSLVSGLGATRHMNTEAFF. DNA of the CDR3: TGTGCCAGCAGCTTAGTCTCGGGATTGGGAGCAACACGACACATGAACACTGAAGCTTTCTTT.

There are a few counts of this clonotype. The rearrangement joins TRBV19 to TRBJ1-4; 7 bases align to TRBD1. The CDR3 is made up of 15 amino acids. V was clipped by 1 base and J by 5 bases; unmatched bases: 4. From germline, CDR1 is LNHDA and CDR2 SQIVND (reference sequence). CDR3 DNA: TGTGCCAGTAGTATAGCCCTGGGACAGAATGAAAAACTGTTTTTT. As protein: CASSIALGQNEKLFF.